This T cell receptor beta chain was identified in a study of T cell repertoires in cytomegalovirus infection. Study in general: As its CMV epitopes, the study selected recently identified HLA-C-restricted and well-studied HLA-B-restricted targets. Study outcomes and limitations: Using cumulative public TCR beta family frequency, the authors identified those who carried CMV together with the relevant HLA.

In the case of this clonotype: The antigen is undetermined.

TCRdb used MiXCR to reprocess the reads, holding one entry per CDR3 protein. This table has just over 450,000 distinct CDR3 sequences, under 45% appearing once. Germline CDR1 and CDR2: MNHEY and SMNVEV (reference sequence). This CDR3 has 14 residues. Losses at the gene ends were 5 bases for V and 5 bases for J; bases not matched to a gene: 4. This sequence joins TRBV27 and TRBJ2-3; 10 bases are a match to TRBD2. The material sequenced was cultured PBMCs, taken from culture after CMV antigen stimulation. The TCR comes from a human donor in good health (CMV status not recorded). Some clones in this sample may be carry-over from other donors' samples. CDR3 amino acids: CASSPLAGQDTQYF. CDR3 in DNA: TGTGCCAGCAGTCCACTAGCGGGGCAAGATACGCAGTATTTT.